The present TCR beta chain was sequenced within a study of sequential checkpoint blockade in melanoma. The V gene's germline CDR1 is LNHDA and CDR2 SQIVND (reference sequence). The length of the CDR3 is 15 residues. The germline V and J ends were trimmed by 5 bases and 2 bases, with 16 bases remaining between them. Treatment meaning: randomized to nivolumab then ipilimumab (arm A) or the reverse (arm B). Sequencing was performed with immunoSEQ multiplex PCR; in TCRdb, only in-frame clones are kept and a portion is missing. The data contain about 6,100 clones, roughly 26% of them singletons. The rearrangement uses TRBV19 and TRBJ2-7, with D uncertain. The clonotype comes from a human donor with melanoma. The sequencing used tumor tissue (inferred from file names), collected from a patient given nivolumab and ipilimumab in sequence. DNA of the CDR3: TGTGCCAGTAGTGCAACACTTGAGGAGCCCTACGAGCAGTACTTC. It is translated as CASSATLEEPYEQYF. The variable domain in full, with the rest retrieved from reference TRBV19 and TRBJ2-7, is DGGITQSPKYLFRKEGQNVTLSCEQNLNHDAMYWYRQDPGQGLRLIYYSQIVNDFQKGDIAEGYSVSREKKESFPLTVTSAQKNPTAFYLCASSATLEEPYEQYFGPGTRLTVT.